Each of the 13 T cell receptor beta chains below was sequenced from the same sample in a study of tumor and adjacent non-tumor tissue in lung cancer. A modified ARM-PCR protocol with three rounds of nested PCR amplified TCRbeta. In TCRdb, the multiplex PCR reads were re-called with MiXCR into one record per CDR3 protein. The data hold about 43,000 distinct CDR3 sequences, with 60% observed a single time. No cell sorting was done before RNA was extracted from the tissue. More than 3 cm separated this lung sample from the edge of the tumor. Sequenced sample: distant non-tumor lung tissue. The receptors were sampled from a man aged 50-59 years with non-small cell lung cancer.

With regard to this clonotype: Being one base from a much bigger clone, this may be a read error. The chain carries TRBV7-9 and TRBJ1-5; D is undetermined. Germline CDR1 and CDR2: SEHNR and FQNEAQ (reference sequence). The CDR3 is 13 residues long. As DNA, the CDR3 is TGTGCCAGCAGCTTGGACGGAGATCAGCCCCACCATTTT. Protein product: CASSLDGDQPHHF.

Ten or more counts support this clonotype. CDR3 nucleotide sequence: TGTGCCAGCAGCTTGAGGCTAGCTGCACAAGAGACCCAGTACTTC. Translating gives CASSLRLAAQETQYF. The chain combines TRBV5-4 with TRBJ2-5; maybe TRBD2 (5 bases). The germline CDR1 and CDR2 sequences are SGHNT and YYREEE (reference sequence). The CDR3 runs to 15 residues. The germline V and J ends were trimmed by 1 base and 2 bases, with 12 bases remaining between them.

A note on this clonotype: A read error may account for a junction end that differs from germline. V usage is TRBV5-5 and J usage is TRBJ2-2; possibly TRBD1 or TRBD2 for D (5 bases each). The CDR3 is made up of 16 amino acids. Per the germline V gene, CDR1 is SGHKS and CDR2 is YYEKEE (reference sequence). The CDR3 loop reads CASSLYGTVNIGELFF. In nucleotides, the CDR3 is TGTGCCAGCAGCTTGTATGGGACGGTGAACATCGGGGAGCTGTTTTTT.

Points on this clonotype: One base away lies a much larger clone, so this may be a sequencing read error. The genes are TRBV18 and TRBJ2-4; 7 nucleotides match TRBD2. Looked up from germline, CDR1 is KGHSH and CDR2 is LQKENI. Losses at the gene ends were 5 bases for V and 6 bases for J; bases not matched to a gene: 7. The CDR3 has 14 amino acids. The CDR3 here is CASSTAGTLNIQYF. As DNA, the CDR3 is TGTGCCAGCTCAACAGCGGGAACCTTAAACATTCAGTACTTC.

Notes on this clonotype: A much larger clonotype is one base distant, so this may be a read error. The rearrangement uses TRBV6-4 and TRBJ2-1; the D gene is possibly TRBD2 (6 bases). The CDR3 consists of 17 residues. The germline V and J ends were trimmed by 4 bases and 4 bases, with 20 bases remaining between them. Germline V CDR1 and CDR2: MRHNA, SNTAGT. CDR3 coding DNA: TGTGCCAGCAGTGGCCGGCGAAGTAGCGGAGGTTACAATGAGCAGTTCTTC. Translation: CASSGRRSSGGYNEQFF.

Turning to this clonotype: The junction departs from the called germline gene at one end, perhaps through a read error. The chain recombines TRBV12-5 with TRBJ1-2; D gene unclear. The CDR3 covers 13 residues. Germline V lookup: CDR1 LGHNT, CDR2 FRNRAP. CDR3 nucleotide sequence: TGTACTAGTAGTTTGGACGGAGGCTATGGCTACACCTTC. Its protein product is CTSSLDGGYGYTF.

This clonotype was detected a few times. A clone one base away is much larger, so this may be a read error. This chain links TRBV29-1 with TRBJ1-5, with 7 bases fitting TRBD1. Near its end, the DNA agrees better with TRBJ2-3, so the J call may be wrong. There are 13 residues in the CDR3. Germline V CDR1 and CDR2: SQVTM, ANQGSEA. CDR3 loop: CSVEVAGGQPQYF. CDR3 DNA: TGCAGCGTTGAAGTGGCAGGGGGACAGCCCCAGTATTTT.

Of note for this clonotype: A much larger clone lies a single base off, so this may be a read error. The chain uses TRBV6-1 and TRBJ2-1; D not certain. The CDR3 totals 11 residues. Germline V gene sequence: CDR1 MNHNS, CDR2 SASEGT. The CDR3: CASSANNDQFF. In nucleotides, the CDR3 is TGTGCCAGCAGTGCCAACAATGATCAGTTCTTC.

The chain recombines TRBV30 with TRBJ2-1; 8 bases fit TRBD2. V lost 4 bases to trimming and J lost 7 bases; unmatched junction nucleotides: 12. CDR1 is GTSNPN, CDR2 SVGIG, per germline (reference sequence). The CDR3 has 15 residues. CDR3 sequence (DNA): TGTGCCTGGAAGATGAGGGCGGGAGGAAGGAATGAGCAGTTCTTC. Protein: CAWKMRAGGRNEQFF.

Note on this clonotype: A much larger clone sits a single nucleotide away, making a read error possible. DNA of the CDR3: TGCAGCGTGGTCGGGGAGGACAGCAACTATGGCTACACCTTC. It codes for CSVVGEDSNYGYTF. The chain uses TRBV29-1 and TRBJ1-2; the D gene is possibly TRBD1 (6 bases). Trimming cost V 6 bases and J 2 bases, with 16 bases left between them. Germline V lookup: CDR1 SQVTM, CDR2 ANQGSEA. CDR3 length: 14 residues.

This clonotype showed up just once. The chain carries TRBV28 and TRBJ2-7; no reliable D call. Germline-derived CDR1 and CDR2 are MDHEN and SYDVKM. V was pared by 3 bases and J by 2 bases, with 8 bases between. The CDR3 has 13 amino acids. CDR3 in amino acids: CASSFLGTYEQYF. CDR3 sequence (DNA): TGTGCCAGCAGTTTTCTGGGGACCTACGAGCAGTACTTC.

In regard to this clonotype: This may come from a read error, since a much larger clone is one base off. In DNA form, the CDR3 reads TGTGCCAGCAGCTTAGGCGTGGGGGTAATGCAGTATTTT. Translated, it gives CASSLGVGVMQYF. V is TRBV7-9 and J is TRBJ2-3, with D perhaps assigned TRBD1 or TRBD2 (5 bases each). V gave up 1 base and J gave up 11 bases, with 13 bases separating them. Germline V lookup: CDR1 SEHNR, CDR2 FQNEAQ (reference sequence). The CDR3 totals 13 residues.

In its sample, this clonotype was seen once. A clone one base away is much larger, so this may be a read error. The rearrangement uses TRBV5-6 and TRBJ2-3, with D possibly TRBD2 on 5 matching bases. The CDR3 extends over 16 amino acids. Trimming stripped 4 bases from V and 5 bases from J, with 20 bases between. Germline CDR1 is SGHDT and CDR2 is YYEEEE. CDR3 in DNA: TGTGCCAGCAGCACTTATTTGGGAGAATTCATAGATACGCAGTATTTT. This sequence encodes CASSTYLGEFIDTQYF.